The T cell receptor beta chain described here comes from a study of blood T cell repertoires in COVID-19. Methods used by the authors: Scientists estimated how many nucleated cells there were by amplifying reference gene primers. Profiling relied on immunoSEQ multiplex PCR, and the TCRdb table lists in-frame clones only, not all of them. The V and J calls and clone size are taken from that table; D and trimming were inferred from the DNA. The data show tens of thousands of clones, 80% seen once. Germline V gives CDR1 LGHNA, CDR2 YSLEER. This CDR3 region has 13 residues. The V and J ends lost 4 bases and 3 bases respectively, with 10 bases between them.

The material sequenced was peripheral blood. This receptor was identified in a woman in her 70s with acute or convalescent COVID-19. V is TRBV4-3 and J is TRBJ2-7, with D possibly being TRBD1 (6 bases). In nucleotides, the CDR3 is TGCGCCAGCAGCCCGGCGGACAGCTACGAGCAGTACTTC. Translation: CASSPADSYEQYF.